The T cell receptor beta chain under discussion was sequenced for a study of T cells in Graves' hyperthyroidism and ophthalmopathy. The source material, RNA transcripts, was used to amplify TCR beta CDR3 regions. First-round RT-PCR of the TCR CDR3 relied on the HTBI primer set. TCRdb re-analysed the multiplex PCR reads in MiXCR, keeping a single row per CDR3 protein. Of about 480,000 distinct CDR3 sequences in the sample, over 13% were seen once. With 4 bases removed from V and 2 bases from J, the gap between germline ends came to 19 bases. The CDR3 runs 17 residues. Germline loops: CDR1 LGHDT, CDR2 YNNKEL (reference sequence). As concerns this clonotype: Possible read error: a much larger clone is one base away.

The genes are TRBV3-1 and TRBJ2-3; D is perhaps TRBD2 (6 bases). The sequence came from a woman under 30 with Graves' hyperthyroidism. Material for sequencing was blood. The CDR3 sequence: CASSRPRGSGTTDTQYF. Written as DNA, the CDR3 is TGTGCCAGCAGCCGGCCCCGAGGTAGCGGAACCACAGATACGCAGTATTTT.